This TCR beta chain comes out of a study of PD-L1 blockade in urothelial cancer. Profiled with immunoSEQ multiplex PCR; TCRdb holds only in-frame clones, not every one. Among about 48,000 clones listed, approximately 86% were seen once. Time point indicated: peripheral blood 6 weeks after treatment start. Germline V gene lookup returns CDR1 SNHLY and CDR2 FYNNEI. Deletions cut 3 bases from V and 4 bases from J, with 12 bases between. This CDR3 spans 15 amino acids. The chain links TRBV2 to TRBJ1-4; a possible D gene is TRBD1 (6 bases). The sample here was PBMCs, taken around atezolizumab (anti-PD-L1) treatment. This receptor was identified in a man in his 60s with urothelial cancer. The CDR3 loop reads CASSDQRTVNEKLFF. The CDR3 DNA reads TGTGCCAGCAGTGATCAGCGGACAGTTAATGAAAAACTGTTTTTT.